This TCR beta chain was observed in a study of T cell repertoires in cytomegalovirus infection. Study-level information: The authors used CMV epitopes that were HLA-C-restricted (recently identified) and HLA-B-restricted (well studied). CMV infection plus the matching HLA type was flagged by public TCR beta signatures.

Trimming cost V 5 bases and J 3 bases, with 14 bases left between them. This CDR3 comprises 15 residues. Germline V gives CDR1 SEHNR, CDR2 FQNEAQ (reference sequence). TCRdb independently ran MiXCR on the reads; one entry per CDR3 protein. The sample holds hundreds of thousands of distinct CDR3 sequences, 31% seen once. Findings and limits, study-wide: Clonotypes of TCR beta that were HLA-C-restricted and CMV-specific dominated the ex vivo response.

This clonotype was seen more than once but under ten times. Its specificity is unknown. This sample comprised cultured CD8+ T cells from PBMCs, obtained from culture after CMV antigen stimulation. The chain has TRBV7-9 and TRBJ2-1; D is uncertain. This clonotype was sampled from a human donor in good health (CMV status not recorded). Some clones in this sample may be carry-over from other donors' samples. CDR3 loop: CASSPTYTLYNEQFF. The DNA for the CDR3 is TGTGCCAGCAGCCCCACCTATACCCTCTACAATGAGCAGTTCTTC.